What follows are 15 T cell receptor beta chains derived from one specimen sequenced in a study of OX40 agonist ivuxolimab in advanced cancers. Repertoires were generated with immunoSEQ multiplex PCR, while TCRdb's copy carries only in-frame clones and drops some. The repertoire consists of tens of thousands of clones, with 86% occurring once and the leading ten covering less than 0.6%. The material sequenced was CD4+ or CD8+ T cells sorted from blood, taken in a trial of the OX40 agonist ivuxolimab. The receptors stem from an adult with an advanced solid tumor such as melanoma, head and neck, liver or kidney cancer.

J is TRBJ1-2 and V is TRBV28; D perhaps matches TRBD1 (5 bases). The CDR3 consists of 14 residues. Germline V CDR1 and CDR2: MDHEN, SYDVKM. Trimming shortened V by 5 bases and J by 7 bases, and 17 bases separated the two germline ends. CDR3 nucleotide sequence: TGTGCCAGCAGTATCGGGACGCACGCACGTGGCTACACCTTC. The encoded protein is CASSIGTHARGYTF.

The table lists this clone with a count of one. The CDR3 is CASSPLGGTSPNTEAFF. CDR3 DNA: TGTGCCAGCAGCCCCCTTGGAGGGACGTCACCGAACACTGAAGCTTTCTTT. J is TRBJ1-1 and V is TRBV9; perhaps TRBD1 as D (5 bases). Germline assignment: CDR1 SGDLS and CDR2 YYNGEE. There are 17 residues in the CDR3. Trimming removed 4 bases from V and 1 base from J, with 20 bases in between.

The chain couples TRBV7-3 to TRBJ2-1; TRBD1 matches at 10 bases. The trim removed 5 bases at V and 4 bases at J, leaving 5 bases unmatched. Looked up from germline, CDR1 is SGHTA and CDR2 is FQGTGA. The CDR3 spans 15 residues. CDR3 loop: CASSRDRGEYNEQFF. DNA of the CDR3: TGTGCCAGCAGCCGGGACAGGGGAGAATACAATGAGCAGTTCTTC.

The V gene is TRBV5-4, the J gene TRBJ2-7, with 10 bases identical to TRBD1. Germline CDR1 reads SGHNT; CDR2 reads YYREEE (reference sequence). The CDR3 contains 15 residues. Unmatched junction bases numbered 10, after V lost 5 bases and J lost 5 bases. The CDR3 sequence: CASSLDRGRSNEQYF. The CDR3 region has the DNA TGTGCCAGCAGTTTAGACAGGGGGCGCAGTAACGAGCAGTACTTC.

This rearrangement joins TRBV7-6 to TRBJ2-5; D not certain. Looked up from germline, CDR1 is SGHVS and CDR2 is FNYEAQ. V lost 0 bases and J 2 bases, leaving 10 bases between the germline ends. This CDR3 is built from 15 residues. For the CDR3, the DNA is TGTGCCAGCAGCTTAGCGATCGCACAGCAAGAGACCCAGTACTTC. This gives the protein CASSLAIAQQETQYF. Based on the CDR3 plus reference TRBV7-6 and TRBJ2-5, the full variable domain is GAGVSQSPRYKVTKRGQDVALRCDPISGHVSLYWYRQALGQGPEFLTYFNYEAQQDKSGLPNDRFSAERPEGSISTLTIQRTEQRDSAMYRCASSLAIAQQETQYFGPGTRLLVL.

This clone has a handful of counts. The chain uses TRBV28 and TRBJ1-5; D remains unclear. Between the trimmed V and J ends, which lost 7 bases and 2 bases, there was a span of 15 bases. This CDR3 comprises 15 residues. Germline assignment: CDR1 MDHEN and CDR2 SYDVKM. This CDR3 reads CASTQTPRGNQPQHF. The CDR3, as DNA: TGTGCCAGCACCCAGACACCCAGAGGCAATCAGCCCCAGCATTTT. Filled out from reference TRBV28 and TRBJ1-5, the complete variable domain reads DVKVTQSSRYLVKRTGEKVFLECVQDMDHENMFWYRQDPGLGLRLIYFSYDVKMKEKGDIPEGYSVSREKKERFSLILESASTNQTSMYLCASTQTPRGNQPQHFGDGTRLSIL.

The CDR3 sequence is CASSLIKEGEQFF. Here the CDR3 DNA reads TGTGCCAGCAGCTTAATTAAAGAGGGTGAGCAGTTCTTC. The chain links TRBV7-3 to TRBJ2-1, with a possible D match to TRBD2 (5 bases). The CDR3 runs 13 residues. V was clipped by 1 base and J by 9 bases, with 10 bases between them. Germline-derived CDR1 and CDR2 are SGHTA and FQGTGA.

This chain links TRBV5-6 with TRBJ2-2, with TRBD1 matching over 11 bases. The CDR3 extends over 17 amino acids. The junction had 5 bases not matched to a gene; V was cut back by 0 bases and J by 4 bases. CDR1 and CDR2 (germline): SGHDT, YYEEEE. The CDR3 DNA sequence: TGTGCCAGCAGCTTGGAACCCGGGACAGGGGGCACCGGGGAGCTGTTTTTT. This translates into CASSLEPGTGGTGELFF.

This chain joins TRBV7-2 and TRBJ2-7, with D unresolved. This CDR3 has 12 residues. Trimming pared 4 bases from V and 0 bases from J, leaving 4 bases between. CDR1 is SGHTA, CDR2 FQGNSA, per germline. The CDR3 nucleotides read TGTGCCAGCAGCTCTTACTCCTACGAGCAGTACTTC. Amino acids: CASSSYSYEQYF. The complete variable domain, with remaining parts taken from reference TRBV7-2 and TRBJ2-7, reads GAGVSQSPSNKVTEKGKDVELRCDPISGHTALYWYRQSLGQGLEFLIYFQGNSAPDKSGLPSDRFSAERTGGSVSTLTIQRTQQEDSAVYLCASSSYSYEQYFGPGTRLTVT.

The chain couples TRBV6-4 to TRBJ1-6; no clear D. Trimming removed 1 base from V and 9 bases from J, with 13 bases in between. There are 15 residues in the CDR3. Germline loops: CDR1 MRHNA, CDR2 SNTAGT. The CDR3: CASSDLTVLGSPLHF. Written as DNA, the CDR3 is TGTGCCAGCAGTGACTTGACGGTCCTCGGTTCACCCCTCCACTTT.

The chain uses TRBV4-1 and TRBJ1-4; D is undetermined. Germline loops: CDR1 MGHRA, CDR2 YSYEKL. CDR3 length: 14 residues. V dropped 2 bases and J dropped 8 bases, with 12 bases sitting between them. CDR3 loop: CASSQPGRREKLFF. The CDR3 DNA reads as TGCGCCAGCAGCCAACCTGGAAGGAGGGAAAAACTGTTTTTT.

The table lists this clone with a few counts. The rearrangement joins TRBV9 to TRBJ2-2; 11 bases are a match to TRBD2. Losses at the gene ends were 2 bases for V and 4 bases for J; bases not matched to a gene: 1. The CDR3 loop spans 15 amino acids. CDR1 is SGDLS and CDR2 is YYNGEE in the germline V gene. The CDR3, as DNA: TGTGCCAGCAGCGTTAGCGGGAGGGGCACCGGGGAGCTGTTTTTT. Protein product: CASSVSGRGTGELFF.

The chain joins TRBV11-2 to TRBJ2-3; TRBD2 is a possible D gene (5 bases). The germline V and J ends were trimmed by 3 bases and 1 base, with 14 bases remaining between them. In germline, CDR1 is SGHAT, CDR2 FQNNGV. The CDR3 length is 16 residues. CDR3 DNA: TGTGCCAGCAGCTTCTCCCCAGCGGAGGGCACAGATACGCAGTATTTT. Amino acid sequence: CASSFSPAEGTDTQYF.

The V and J genes are TRBV28 and TRBJ2-7; D call uncertain. V lost 2 bases and J lost 3, with 17 bases in between. Germline lookup yields CDR1 MDHEN and CDR2 SYDVKM. The CDR3 has 16 residues. CDR3 in DNA: TGTGCCAGCAGTTTAACACTCCCAGGCATCCTCTACGAGCAGTACTTC. Protein product: CASSLTLPGILYEQYF.

This sequence joins TRBV5-1 and TRBJ1-1, with 8 bases matching TRBD1. CDR3 length: 15 residues. J gave up 4 bases and V 1 base, and 6 bases lay outside the gene matches. CDR1 is SGHRS, CDR2 YFSETQ, per germline. DNA for the CDR3: TGCGCCAGCAGCTTGCTCCAGGGGGCTGCCACTGAAGCTTTCTTT. The encoded protein is CASSLLQGAATEAFF.